The clone carrying this T cell receptor (beta chain) occurred a few times. As yet, its antigen is unknown. This sample is drawn from a study of T cells in Graves' hyperthyroidism and ophthalmopathy. Study-wide results and caveats: Expanded thyroid clonotypes (above 0.001) were mostly also found in blood.

Uncontrolled infections, other autoimmune diseases, pregnancy or lactation led to exclusion of patients. Orbital computed tomography and thyroid ultrasound, together with serum TRAb and thyroxine and clinical symptoms, were used for diagnoses. V lost 2 bases, J lost 3 bases, and 20 bases lay in between. Germline assignment: CDR1 SNHLY and CDR2 FYNNEI. The CDR3 spans 17 residues. RNA transcripts provided the source from which TCR beta CDR3 regions were amplified. First-round RT-PCR targeting the TCR CDR3 was performed with the HTBI primer set. TCRdb reprocessed the multiplex PCR reads via MiXCR and lists one record per CDR3 protein. Counted here are a few hundred thousand distinct CDR3 sequences, around 45% occurring once; the ten biggest clones make up 7.5% to 8.5%.

The rearrangement links TRBV2 to TRBJ2-7; the D gene is possibly TRBD2 (5 bases). Material for sequencing was peripheral blood or thyroid tissue (not recorded which). This sequence originates from a woman aged 18-29 years with Graves' hyperthyroidism. The CDR3: CASSESRGNRPFYEQYF. The CDR3 DNA is TGTGCCAGCAGTGAATCTCGAGGGAATCGACCTTTCTACGAGCAGTACTTC.